The 22 T cell receptor beta chains listed next were all sequenced from one sample in a study of response to subunit inactivated influenza vaccine (dated by TCRdb to 2017 to 2018). The receptor library was made with RT-PCR. TCRdb names Illumina HiSeq 2500 as the instrument used. TCRdb trimmed the raw reads at Q25, called clones with MiXCR and kept productive beta chains. Rows with one shared CDR3 protein collapse into an entry with the most common genes and DNA. Across this sample there are almost 250,000 distinct CDR3 sequences, with 9% to 15% seen only once. The ten largest make up about 7.8% of the sample. This specimen consisted of non-naive T cells sorted from PBMCs, obtained around 15 days before vaccination. The cell subset or site label corresponds to: memory T cell fraction. The receptors here all came from a man aged 45 to 65 who received an inactivated influenza vaccine. Donor details come from another sample of the same person, matched by shared clones.

This clonotype was detected only a few times. The V call is TRBV7-9, the J call TRBJ2-4; tentatively, D is TRBD1 or TRBD2 (6 bases each). The CDR3 runs 16 residues. The V end lost 7 bases, the J end lost 0 bases, and 16 bases lay between the germline ends. Germline V gene data show CDR1 as SEHNR and CDR2 as FQNEAQ (reference sequence). DNA of the CDR3: TGTGCCAGCACCGAACAAGGGGGACTAGCCAAAAACATTCAGTACTTC. Its translation is CASTEQGGLAKNIQYF.

The chain recombines TRBV20-1 with TRBJ2-7, with 7 nucleotides matching TRBD1. V dropped 5 bases and J dropped 3; count of bases not matched to a gene: 10. The CDR3 has 14 residues. CDR1 is DFQATT and CDR2 is SNEGSKA in the germline V gene (reference sequence). Written as DNA, the CDR3 is TGCAGTGCTCCAACCAGACGGACAGGCTACGAGCAGTACTTC. Amino acid sequence: CSAPTRRTGYEQYF.

The rearrangement uses TRBV15 and TRBJ2-7; 7 bases align to TRBD1. The germline V gene encodes CDR1 LNHNV and CDR2 YYDKDF (reference sequence). J lost 6 bases, V lost 6 bases, and 8 bases had no gene match. The CDR3 length is 13 residues. The CDR3 sequence: CATRRQGLGEQYF. CDR3 nucleotides: TGTGCCACCAGGAGACAGGGCTTAGGCGAGCAGTACTTC.

This clonotype was observed a handful of times. The gene calls are TRBV5-6 and TRBJ1-1, with unresolved D. Trimming took off 1 base at V and 6 bases at J, with 10 bases between the two ends. The CDR3 runs 13 residues. Germline CDR1 and CDR2: SGHDT and YYEEEE. CDR3 DNA: TGTGCCAGCAGCTTGAGGAGGAGATCTGAAGCTTTCTTT. As protein: CASSLRRRSEAFF. The whole variable domain, filled in from reference TRBV5-6 and TRBJ1-1, reads DAGVTQSPTHLIKTRGQQVTLRCSPKSGHDTVSWYQQALGQGPQFIFQYYEEEERQRGNFPDRFSGHQFPNYSSELNVNALLLGDSALYLCASSLRRRSEAFFGQGTRLTVV.

This clonotype turned up a few times. This sequence joins TRBV11-2 and TRBJ2-2; a possible D gene is TRBD1 (5 bases). This CDR3 contains 16 residues. Trimming stripped 2 bases from V and 6 bases from J, with 16 bases between. CDR1 is SGHAT, CDR2 FQNNGV, per germline. CDR3 bases: TGTGCCAGCAGCTTATGGGATCTAGGGGTGGCCGGGGAGCTGTTTTTT. This encodes CASSLWDLGVAGELFF.

The sample holds many counts of this clonotype. One end of the junction varies from germline; a read error may be responsible. The rearrangement joins TRBV7-7 to TRBJ2-5; possibly TRBD1 for D (6 bases). Looked up from germline, CDR1 is SSHAT and CDR2 is FNYEAQ (reference sequence). The CDR3 is 13 amino acids. The CDR3 sequence is CASSMDRQETQYF. In nucleotides, the CDR3 is TGTGCTAGCAGCATGGACAGACAAGAGACCCAGTACTTC.

This clonotype appeared a few times. The chain joins TRBV18 to TRBJ2-2; tentative D call: TRBD1 (6 bases). The CDR3 is 15 amino acids. Germline assignment: CDR1 KGHSH and CDR2 LQKENI. V was clipped by 2 bases and J by 1 base, with 8 bases between them. CDR3 in DNA: TGTGCCAGCTCACCAGAGACAGGGAACACCGGGGAGCTGTTTTTT. Protein sequence: CASSPETGNTGELFF.

This clonotype was counted many times. This chain uses TRBV9 with TRBJ2-3; TRBD2 matches 10 bases. Germline lookup yields CDR1 SGDLS and CDR2 YYNGEE. The V segment lost 4 bases and the J segment 0 bases; nucleotides outside the gene matches: 8. The CDR3 has 17 amino acids. DNA for the CDR3: TGTGCCAGCAGCCATCGAAGCGGGGGGGTTAGCACAGATACGCAGTATTTT. It specifies CASSHRSGGVSTDTQYF. The full variable domain, rest sourced from reference TRBV9 and TRBJ2-3, is DSGVTQTPKHLITATGQRVTLRCSPRSGDLSVYWYQQSLDQGLQFLIQYYNGEERAKGNILERFSAQQFPDLHSELNLSSLELGDSALYFCASSHRSGGVSTDTQYFGPGTRLTVL.

The chain employs TRBV30 and TRBJ1-2; 11 nucleotides match TRBD1. The CDR3 totals 13 residues. From germline, CDR1 is GTSNPN and CDR2 SVGIG (reference sequence). The junction had 6 bases not matched to a gene; V was cut back by 5 bases and J by 7 bases. The CDR3 DNA reads TGTGCCTGGCAGGACAGGGGGCAGTTTGGCTACACCTTC. Translation gives CAWQDRGQFGYTF.

The chain recombines TRBV11-2 with TRBJ1-1; 9 bases match TRBD1. V was clipped by 5 bases and J by 13 bases; unmatched bases: 14. The CDR3 is 14 amino acids. CDR1 and CDR2 from the germline V gene are SGHAT and FQNNGV. CDR3 protein: CASSESTTGGERFF. The CDR3 DNA reads TGTGCCAGCAGCGAAAGCACGACAGGGGGAGAGCGTTTCTTT. Supplemented by reference TRBV11-2 and TRBJ1-1, the full variable domain reads EAGVAQSPRYKIIEKRQSVAFWCNPISGHATLYWYQQILGQGPKLLIQFQNNGVVDDSQLPKDRFSAERLKGVDSTLKIQPAKLEDSAVYLCASSESTTGGERFFGQGTRLTVV.

This clonotype has a handful of counts. This chain links TRBV28 with TRBJ2-1; TRBD2 matches at 7 bases. CDR1 and CDR2 (germline): MDHEN, SYDVKM. There are 14 residues in the CDR3. V dropped 2 bases and J dropped 7; count of bases not matched to a gene: 5. CDR3 amino acids: CASSLGFGGNEQFF. CDR3 DNA sequence: TGTGCCAGCAGTTTAGGATTCGGGGGGAATGAGCAGTTCTTC.

The chain carries TRBV29-1 and TRBJ2-5; 11 positions match TRBD2. The CDR3 contains 15 residues. With 4 bases clipped from V and 5 bases from J, the junction kept 9 bases outside the gene matches. The germline gives CDR1 SQVTM, CDR2 ANQGSEA. The DNA for the CDR3 is TGCAGCGTTGGTCCTAGCGGGAGGAGTGCGGAGACCCAGTACTTC. Amino acids: CSVGPSGRSAETQYF.

V and J are TRBV9 and TRBJ2-7; no clear D gene. This CDR3 is 15 amino acids long. V lost 0 bases and J 0 bases, leaving 10 bases between the germline ends. CDR1 is SGDLS, CDR2 YYNGEE, per germline. Here the CDR3 reads CASSVEGHSSYEQYF. Written as DNA, the CDR3 is TGTGCCAGCAGCGTAGAGGGCCATAGCTCCTACGAGCAGTACTTC.

This clonotype was recorded many times. The CDR3 nucleotides read TGTGCCACCAGCAGACCCCAGCGGAGGAGTCTCGCGACCCAGTACTTC. This gives the protein CATSRPQRRSLATQYF. This sequence joins TRBV15 and TRBJ2-5; a possible D gene is TRBD2 (5 bases). Per the germline V gene, CDR1 is LNHNV and CDR2 is YYDKDF (reference sequence). The CDR3 is made up of 16 amino acids. V was trimmed by 2 bases and J by 7 bases, leaving 20 bases between them. The full variable domain, its missing parts supplied by reference TRBV15 and TRBJ2-5, is DAMVIQNPRYQVTQFGKPVTLSCSQTLNHNVMYWYQQKSSQAPKLLFHYYDKDFNNEADTPDNFQSRRPNTSFCFLDIRSPGLGDTAMYLCATSRPQRRSLATQYFGPGTRLLVL.

This CDR3 is CSARDSISLEQYF. The CDR3, as DNA: TGCAGTGCCAGGGACAGTATATCCCTCGAGCAGTACTTC. The chain links TRBV20-1 to TRBJ2-7; TRBD1 matches 7 bases. Losses at the gene ends were 6 bases for V and 6 bases for J; bases not matched to a gene: 11. In germline, CDR1 is DFQATT, CDR2 SNEGSKA (reference sequence). This CDR3 comprises 13 residues.

This clonotype has only a few counts. This chain uses TRBV20-1 with TRBJ2-1; D call uncertain. Germline V gives CDR1 DFQATT, CDR2 SNEGSKA (reference sequence). Between the trimmed V and J ends, which lost 0 bases and 4 bases, there was a span of 4 bases. The CDR3 has 12 amino acids. CDR3 DNA sequence: TGCAGTGCTAGAGACCCGTACAATGAGCAGTTCTTC. Amino acids: CSARDPYNEQFF.

J is TRBJ2-7 and V is TRBV18; TRBD1 matches at 7 bases. V lost 0 bases, J lost 0 bases, and 2 bases stayed unmatched. Germline assignment: CDR1 KGHSH and CDR2 LQKENI. The CDR3 spans 15 residues. CDR3 sequence reads: CASSPPRDSSYEQYF. The CDR3 region has the DNA TGTGCCAGCTCACCACCCCGGGACAGCTCCTACGAGCAGTACTTC.

This clonotype was recorded a few times. The chain employs TRBV24-1 and TRBJ2-1; 7 bases line up with TRBD2. CDR1 and CDR2 (germline): KGHDR, SFDVKD. The ends lost 2 bases at V and 3 bases at J; junction bases unmatched: 6. This CDR3 has 16 residues. In nucleotides, the CDR3 is TGTGCCACCAGTGATTCGACTAGCAGACGCTACAATGAGCAGTTCTTC. Its protein is CATSDSTSRRYNEQFF.

This clonotype was seen only a few times. This chain joins TRBV29-1 and TRBJ2-7; D gene uncertain. V dropped 4 bases and J dropped 3 bases, with 7 bases sitting between them. CDR1 and CDR2 from the germline V gene are SQVTM and ANQGSEA. This CDR3 contains 11 residues. The CDR3 DNA is TGCAGCGTTGGCACCATCTACGAGCAGTACTTC. It codes for CSVGTIYEQYF.

The V gene is TRBV2, the J gene TRBJ1-1; possibly TRBD1 for D (6 bases). The length of the CDR3 is 14 residues. V shed 7 bases and J shed 8 bases, with 20 bases lying between them. The germline V gene encodes CDR1 SNHLY and CDR2 FYNNEI. For the CDR3, the DNA is TGTGCCAGCATACCTGAACCGGGGGCCGGAGAAGCTTTCTTT. It translates to CASIPEPGAGEAFF.

This clonotype was seen a few times. The chain carries TRBV19 and TRBJ1-5; tentatively, D is TRBD1 (5 bases). Germline assignment: CDR1 LNHDA and CDR2 SQIVND (reference sequence). The V end was cut by 9 bases, the J end by 5 bases, with 11 bases between. This CDR3 spans 12 amino acids. The CDR3 DNA sequence: TGTGCCAGCTCGGACAACTATCAGCCCCAGCATTTT. Translating it yields CASSDNYQPQHF.

The rearrangement links TRBV4-3 to TRBJ2-3, with a possible D match to TRBD2 (6 bases). V lost 3 bases, J lost 4 bases, and 11 bases lay in between. The CDR3 has 14 residues. The germline gives CDR1 LGHNA, CDR2 YSLEER. The CDR3 protein is CASSQEGPPDTQYF. CDR3 in DNA: TGCGCCAGCAGCCAGGAGGGCCCCCCAGATACGCAGTATTTT.